Shown below are 10 T cell receptor beta chains from a single sample sequenced in a study of CD4 T cells in relation to SARS-CoV-2 and coronaviruses. Clones were read by immunoSEQ multiplex PCR, and TCRdb kept only the in-frame ones, dropping some. This sample has about 40,000 clones, with approximately 80% found just once. Antigens for these TCRs are unknown. Sequenced: memory CD4+ T cells from PBMCs, cultured in vitro. The source is an adult with COVID-19.

This chain connects TRBV28 to TRBJ2-1; no firm D call. This CDR3 comprises 15 residues. The V gene's germline CDR1 is MDHEN and CDR2 SYDVKM. Trimming cost V 2 bases and J 1 base, with 9 bases left between them. The CDR3, as DNA: TGTGCCAGCAGTTTAAACCCCTGGTCCTACAATGAGCAGTTCTTC. Amino acids: CASSLNPWSYNEQFF.

This chain connects TRBV18 to TRBJ2-1; the match to TRBD2 covers 7 bases. From germline, CDR1 is KGHSH and CDR2 LQKENI. This CDR3 comprises 15 residues. V lost 0 bases and J lost 7; bases outside the gene matches: 6. CDR3 in DNA: TGTGCCAGCTCACCACCCCTAGCGGTAGGAAATGAGCAGTTCTTC. It encodes CASSPPLAVGNEQFF.

CDR3 protein: CASTRGSTDTQYF. In DNA form, the CDR3 reads TGTGCCAGCACCAGGGGAAGCACAGATACGCAGTATTTT. V usage is TRBV25-1 and J usage is TRBJ2-3; possible D gene TRBD1, 6 bases. Germline lookup yields CDR1 MGHDK and CDR2 SYGVNS. Trimming removed 7 bases from V and 0 bases from J, with 8 bases in between. The CDR3 sequence is 13 residues long.

The chain links TRBV28 to TRBJ2-7; D tentatively reads TRBD1 or TRBD2 (6 bases each). This CDR3 is built from 14 residues. V was clipped by 8 bases and J by 0 bases, with 14 bases between them. The V gene's germline CDR1 is MDHEN and CDR2 SYDVKM. The CDR3 spells CASYPGDISYEQYF. The DNA of the CDR3 is TGTGCCAGCTATCCGGGGGACATCTCCTACGAGCAGTACTTC.

The V gene is TRBV7-9, the J gene TRBJ2-7, with a weak D call TRBD2 (6 bases). Germline-derived CDR1 and CDR2 are SEHNR and FQNEAQ (reference sequence). The CDR3 loop spans 13 amino acids. The germline V and J ends were trimmed by 3 bases and 7 bases, with 13 bases remaining between them. The CDR3 sequence: CASSFTGSGEQYF. The CDR3 DNA reads as TGTGCCAGCAGCTTTACAGGTAGCGGAGAGCAGTACTTC.

The chain links TRBV5-1 to TRBJ1-4; TRBD1 matches 9 bases. The CDR3 loop spans 16 amino acids. Germline V gene data show CDR1 as SGHRS and CDR2 as YFSETQ. With 0 bases clipped from V and 8 bases from J, the junction kept 8 bases outside the gene matches. CDR3: CASSLGSDRGYEKLFF. For the CDR3, the DNA is TGCGCCAGCAGCTTGGGGTCCGACAGGGGGTACGAAAAACTGTTTTTT.

The chain has TRBV30 and TRBJ1-6; the D gene is possibly TRBD1 (6 bases). The CDR3 is 13 residues long. Germline CDR1 GTSNPN, CDR2 SVGIG (reference sequence). Trimming removed 2 bases at V and 10 bases at J, with 12 bases between. The CDR3 protein is CAWSLKGGSPLHF. CDR3 in DNA: TGTGCCTGGAGTCTCAAGGGGGGCTCACCCCTCCACTTT.

This chain links TRBV27 with TRBJ2-7; maybe TRBD2 (6 bases). The CDR3 consists of 13 residues. Trimming removed 5 bases at V and 0 bases at J, with 8 bases between. CDR1 MNHEY and CDR2 SMNVEV come from the germline V gene (reference sequence). The CDR3 protein is CASSGRNSYEQYF. The CDR3 DNA reads TGTGCCAGCAGTGGGAGGAACTCCTACGAGCAGTACTTC.

V usage is TRBV7-9 and J usage is TRBJ1-5; no reliable D call. Germline V gene lookup returns CDR1 SEHNR and CDR2 FQNEAQ (reference sequence). This CDR3 is built from 15 residues. V lost 0 bases and J lost 1, with 7 bases in between. In DNA, the CDR3 is TGTGCCAGCAGCTTAGCAGGAAGGAGCAATCAGCCCCAGCATTTT. This translates into CASSLAGRSNQPQHF.

This clone was recorded once. V and J are TRBV19 and TRBJ2-1; 7 nucleotides align to TRBD2. Germline V gives CDR1 LNHDA, CDR2 SQIVND (reference sequence). CDR3 length: 15 residues. With V trimmed by 2 bases and J by 3 bases, 4 bases remained unmatched. The CDR3 DNA is TGTGCCAGTAGTATAAACGGGAGGCACTACAATGAGCAGTTCTTC. It encodes CASSINGRHYNEQFF.